Following are 13 T cell receptor beta chains from one sample sequenced in a study of blood T cell repertoires in COVID-19. Measured with immunoSEQ multiplex PCR; TCRdb has only the in-frame clones, and not every one. The sample has 60,000 to 90,000 clones, around 83% seen once. Sequenced: peripheral blood. The receptors come from a man aged 50-60 years with acute or convalescent COVID-19.

V usage is TRBV7-2 and J usage is TRBJ2-2; TRBD2 agrees at 9 bases. Germline CDR1 and CDR2: SGHTA and FQGNSA. Trimming cost V 5 bases and J 4 bases; bases outside gene matches: 5. The CDR3 is made up of 15 amino acids. The CDR3 loop reads CASSLGLAPTGELFF. CDR3 nucleotide sequence: TGTGCCAGCAGCCTCGGACTAGCGCCCACCGGGGAGCTGTTTTTT.

The rearrangement uses TRBV7-9 and TRBJ2-5; D is possibly TRBD1 (6 bases). Germline assignment: CDR1 SEHNR and CDR2 FQNEAQ (reference sequence). The CDR3 runs 16 residues. Trimming stripped 3 bases from V and 2 bases from J, with 16 bases between. CDR3 loop: CASSFRGQSTQETQYF. CDR3 nucleotides: TGTGCCAGCAGCTTTCGAGGACAGTCCACTCAAGAGACCCAGTACTTC.

V is TRBV4-1 and J is TRBJ2-1, with 14 bases lining up with TRBD2. The germline CDR1 and CDR2 sequences are MGHRA and YSYEKL. V lost 5 bases, J lost 3 bases, and 9 bases stayed unmatched. This CDR3 is 18 amino acids long. Written as DNA, the CDR3 is TGCGCCAGCAGCAAGACTAGCGGGAGGGCCGATAACTACAATGAGCAGTTCTTC. It translates to CASSKTSGRADNYNEQFF.

The J gene is TRBJ1-5, the V gene TRBV7-2, with TRBD1 matching 7 bases. With V trimmed by 4 bases and J by 3 bases, 3 bases remained unmatched. The CDR3 is made up of 14 amino acids. Germline lookup yields CDR1 SGHTA and CDR2 FQGNSA. CDR3 nucleotides: TGTGCCAGCAGCTCGACAGGGCCCAATCAGCCCCAGCATTTT. This translates into CASSSTGPNQPQHF.

The V and J genes are TRBV11-2 and TRBJ2-4; D may be TRBD1 (6 bases). The V end was cut by 1 base, the J end by 16 bases, with 17 bases between. This CDR3 comprises 13 residues. Germline V gives CDR1 SGHAT, CDR2 FQNNGV. This chain's CDR3 is CASSLVTGTKEYF. The CDR3 DNA reads as TGTGCCAGCAGCTTAGTTACCGGGACAAAGGAATACTTC.

This chain uses TRBV7-2 with TRBJ2-1, with TRBD2 identical over 11 bases. The germline V gene has CDR1 SGHTA and CDR2 FQGNSA. The length of the CDR3 is 14 residues. V shed 3 bases and J 5 bases; nucleotides not matched to a gene: 0. The CDR3 DNA follows: TGTGCCAGCAGCTTTAGCGGGGGGGACAATGAGCAGTTCTTC. Protein: CASSFSGGDNEQFF.

The genes are TRBV19 and TRBJ2-2; 14 nucleotides line up with TRBD2. Germline lookup yields CDR1 LNHDA and CDR2 SQIVND (reference sequence). The CDR3 contains 20 residues. After removal of 7 bases from V and 3 bases from J, the junction contained 16 bases not matched to a gene. The CDR3: CASTIASGLAGVSYTGELFF. The CDR3 nucleotides are TGTGCCAGTACTATCGCTTCGGGACTAGCGGGAGTATCTTACACCGGGGAGCTGTTTTTT.

The chain is built from TRBV19 and TRBJ2-7; the match to TRBD1 covers 7 bases. Trimming took 3 bases from V and 6 from J; bases not matched to a gene: 2. The CDR3 totals 12 residues. Germline V lookup: CDR1 LNHDA, CDR2 SQIVND (reference sequence). CDR3 sequence reads: CASSIDRAEQYF. In DNA form, the CDR3 reads TGTGCCAGTAGTATCGACAGGGCCGAGCAGTACTTC.

The table lists this clone with a few counts. The chain is built from TRBV29-1 and TRBJ2-7, with TRBD2 matching 7 bases. This CDR3 comprises 14 residues. CDR1 is SQVTM, CDR2 ANQGSEA, per germline. With V trimmed by 4 bases and J by 2 bases, 8 bases remained unmatched. CDR3 protein: CSVVLGTTAYEQYF. In DNA, the CDR3 is TGCAGCGTTGTACTCGGGACTACCGCCTACGAGCAGTACTTC.

This chain links TRBV5-4 with TRBJ1-6, with TRBD1 matching over 9 bases. The germline V gene encodes CDR1 SGHNT and CDR2 YYREEE (reference sequence). V shed 2 bases, J shed 9 bases, and the junction held 6 bases outside the gene matches. This CDR3 spans 15 amino acids. CDR3 protein: CASSFRDRVSSPLHF. In DNA, the CDR3 is TGTGCCAGCAGCTTCCGGGACAGGGTTAGTTCACCCCTCCACTTT.

This chain links TRBV4-3 with TRBJ2-2, with D uncertain. CDR1 is LGHNA and CDR2 is YSLEER in the germline V gene. The CDR3 extends over 12 amino acids. Trimming cost V 5 bases and J 2 bases, with 3 bases left between them. CDR3 loop: CASSVNTGELFF. CDR3 coding DNA: TGCGCCAGCAGCGTAAACACCGGGGAGCTGTTTTTT.

The V gene is TRBV7-3, the J gene TRBJ1-5, with TRBD1 matching 7 bases. After removal of 6 bases from V and 5 bases from J, the junction contained 7 bases not matched to a gene. Germline CDR1 SGHTA, CDR2 FQGTGA. This CDR3 is built from 14 residues. Here the CDR3 DNA reads TGTGCCAGCAGTAGAGGGGGCCTGGATCAGCCCCAGCATTTT. It is translated as CASSRGGLDQPQHF.

This clone was counted once. This chain links TRBV27 with TRBJ2-2, with 9 bases that match TRBD2. CDR1 and CDR2 from the germline V gene are MNHEY and SMNVEV (reference sequence). V shed 5 bases and J 7 bases; nucleotides not matched to a gene: 11. The CDR3 extends over 16 amino acids. As DNA, the CDR3 is TGTGCCAGCAGTCCATTAGCGGGAGTAAAGGTCGGGGAGCTGTTTTTT. This translates into CASSPLAGVKVGELFF.